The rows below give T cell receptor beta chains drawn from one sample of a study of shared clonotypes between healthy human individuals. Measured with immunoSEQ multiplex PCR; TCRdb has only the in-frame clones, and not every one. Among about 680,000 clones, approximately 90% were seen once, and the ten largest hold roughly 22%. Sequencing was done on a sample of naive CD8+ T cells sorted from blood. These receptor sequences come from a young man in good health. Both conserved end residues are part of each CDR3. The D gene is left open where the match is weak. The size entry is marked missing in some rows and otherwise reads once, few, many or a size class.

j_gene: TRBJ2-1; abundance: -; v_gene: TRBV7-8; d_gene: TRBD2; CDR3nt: TGTGCCAGCAGCTTAGCACCTAGCGGGACGGAGCAGTTCTTC; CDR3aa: CASSLAPSGTEQFF
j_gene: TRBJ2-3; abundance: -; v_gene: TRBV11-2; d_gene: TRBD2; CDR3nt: TGTGCCAGCAGCTTTGCTAGCGGGAGGCCGGCGGGCGCAGATACGCAGTATTTT; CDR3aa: CASSFASGRPAGADTQYF
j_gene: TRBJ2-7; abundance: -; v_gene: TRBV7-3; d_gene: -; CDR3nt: TGTGCCAGCAGCCTAACCACCACCTACGAGCAGTACTTC; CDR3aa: CASSLTTTYEQYF
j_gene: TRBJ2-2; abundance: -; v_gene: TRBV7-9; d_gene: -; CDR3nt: TGTGCCAGCAGCTTACTCTCCGGTGGGACTCAGGCCTCCGGGGAGCTGTTTTTT; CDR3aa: CASSLLSGGTQASGELFF
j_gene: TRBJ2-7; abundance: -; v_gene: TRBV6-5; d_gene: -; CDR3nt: TGTGCCAGCAGTTACAGTGGCATGGGTGATGAGCAGTACTTC; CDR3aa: CASSYSGMGDEQYF
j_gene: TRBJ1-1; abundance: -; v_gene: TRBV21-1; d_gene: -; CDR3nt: TGTGCCAGCAGCGCGCCCGCAGCAGGCACCACTGAAGCTTTCTTT; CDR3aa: CASSAPAAGTTEAFF
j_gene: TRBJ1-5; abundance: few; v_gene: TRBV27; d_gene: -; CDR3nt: TGTGCCAGCAGTTTCAGCAGGGTGAATCAGCCCCAGCATTTT; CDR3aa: CASSFSRVNQPQHF
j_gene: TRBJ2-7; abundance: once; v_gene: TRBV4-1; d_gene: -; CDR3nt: TGCGCCAGCAGCCAAGAAGGGAGCTCCTACGAGCAGTACTTC; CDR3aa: CASSQEGSSYEQYF
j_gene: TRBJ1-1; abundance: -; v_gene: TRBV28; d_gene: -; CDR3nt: TGTGCCAGCATCGAACGCAGGGTGAACACTGAAGCTTTCTTT; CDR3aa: CASIERRVNTEAFF
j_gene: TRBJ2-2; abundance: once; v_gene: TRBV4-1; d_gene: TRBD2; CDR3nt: TGCGCCAGCAGCCAAGTTAGCCTAGCGGGGGGGTTCACCGGGGAGCTGTTTTTT; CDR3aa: CASSQVSLAGGFTGELFF
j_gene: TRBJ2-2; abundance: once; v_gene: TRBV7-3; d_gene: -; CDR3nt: TGTGCCAGCAGCCCAACCCGGACGGAAGCGAACACCGGGGAGCTGTTTTTT; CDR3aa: CASSPTRTEANTGELFF
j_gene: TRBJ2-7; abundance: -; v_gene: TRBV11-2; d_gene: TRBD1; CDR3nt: TGTGCCAGCAGTTCTCATAGGACAGGGCAATACGAGCAGTACTTC; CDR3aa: CASSSHRTGQYEQYF
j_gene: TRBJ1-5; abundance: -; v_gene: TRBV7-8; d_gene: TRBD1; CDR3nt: TGTGCCAGCAGCTTAGAACCCGGGACAGGGGGCTCGCCCCAGCATTTT; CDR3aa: CASSLEPGTGGSPQHF
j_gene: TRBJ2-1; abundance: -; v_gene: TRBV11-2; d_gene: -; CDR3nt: TGTGCCAGCAGCTTAAGTCCGGGACAAACCTCTTACAATGAGCAGTTCTTC; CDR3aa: CASSLSPGQTSYNEQFF
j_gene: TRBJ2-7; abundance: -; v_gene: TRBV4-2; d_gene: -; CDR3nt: TGTGCCAGCAGCCTAGGCCACGAGCAGTACTTC; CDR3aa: CASSLGHEQYF
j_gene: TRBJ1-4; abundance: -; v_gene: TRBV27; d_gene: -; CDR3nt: TGTGCCAGCAGTGACCAGGGGAATGAAAAACTGTTTTTT; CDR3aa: CASSDQGNEKLFF
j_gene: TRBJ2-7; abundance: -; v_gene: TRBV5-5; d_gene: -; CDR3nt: TGTGCCAGCAGCCTCCGGCTGGAGGAGAACGAGCAGTACTTC; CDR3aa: CASSLRLEENEQYF
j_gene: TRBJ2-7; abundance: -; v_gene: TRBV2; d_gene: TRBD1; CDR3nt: TGTGCCAGCAGTACCGACAGGGGCTCCTACGAGCAGTACTTC; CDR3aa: CASSTDRGSYEQYF